One sample yielded the 14 T cell receptor beta chains listed below, sequenced in a study of a mutant IDH1 vaccine in newly diagnosed glioma. The table came from immunoSEQ multiplex PCR; TCRdb's copy has only in-frame clones and leaves some out. This sample has roughly 120,000 clones; around 80% occur once, and the top ten carry 5.5%. Their target antigens are unknown. Documented time point: week 11, during vaccination. Topical imiquimod was applied with each vaccine dose, which held 300 ug of mutant IDH1 20-mer peptide. The sample was PBMCs, taken from a glioma patient whose treatment included an IDH1 peptide vaccine. The receptors shown here come from a man between 40 and 49 years old with glioma.

The chain combines TRBV28 with TRBJ2-7; D is perhaps TRBD1 (5 bases). Germline-derived CDR1 and CDR2 are MDHEN and SYDVKM. V lost 5 bases and J 6 bases, leaving 14 bases between the germline ends. The CDR3 is made up of 13 amino acids. CDR3 in DNA: TGTGCCAGCAGTCCCCCTTGGGGCACCGAGCAGTACTTC. Protein product: CASSPPWGTEQYF.

The chain couples TRBV11-2 to TRBJ1-1; no reliable D call. Germline loops: CDR1 SGHAT, CDR2 FQNNGV. CDR3 length: 13 residues. V lost 5 bases, J lost 6 bases, and 13 bases lay in between. The CDR3 sequence is CASSRRGFAEAFF. CDR3 nucleotides: TGTGCCAGCAGCCGTCGAGGGTTCGCTGAAGCTTTCTTT.

The sample holds a few counts of this clone. The gene calls are TRBV4-1 and TRBJ1-4, with 7 nucleotides matching TRBD1. Germline values: CDR1 MGHRA, CDR2 YSYEKL. This CDR3 comprises 14 residues. J was trimmed by 8 bases and V by 6 bases; bases with no gene match: 9. The CDR3 spells CASRAGTDLEKLFF. DNA for the CDR3: TGCGCCAGCAGGGCCGGGACAGATCTCGAAAAACTGTTTTTT.

This clone appeared a few times. This chain links TRBV28 with TRBJ2-7, with TRBD1 matching over 7 bases. J lost 3 bases, V lost 7 bases, and 3 bases had no gene match. Germline V gene lookup returns CDR1 MDHEN and CDR2 SYDVKM. This CDR3 is 12 amino acids long. CDR3 protein: CASNYRGYEQYF. The CDR3 nucleotides are TGTGCCAGCAACTACAGGGGCTACGAGCAGTACTTC.

The V gene is TRBV19, the J gene TRBJ1-5; the D gene is possibly TRBD1 (5 bases). Germline assignment: CDR1 LNHDA and CDR2 SQIVND (reference sequence). The CDR3 is made up of 15 amino acids. V was clipped by 6 bases and J by 1 base, with 13 bases between them. For the CDR3, the DNA is TGTGCCAGTAGATGGGGAGGGGTAAGCAATCAGCCCCAGCATTTT. Its protein is CASRWGGVSNQPQHF. Looking up the rest from reference TRBV19 and TRBJ1-5 gives the full variable domain: DGGITQSPKYLFRKEGQNVTLSCEQNLNHDAMYWYRQDPGQGLRLIYYSQIVNDFQKGDIAEGYSVSREKKESFPLTVTSAQKNPTAFYLCASRWGGVSNQPQHFGDGTRLSIL.

In nucleotides, the CDR3 is TGTGCCAGCAGCCGACCCGGGGGGGCCGACACCGGGGAGCTGTTTTTT. It specifies CASSRPGGADTGELFF. J is TRBJ2-2 and V is TRBV4-2, with 8 bases lining up with TRBD2. V lost 4 bases to trimming and J lost 3 bases; unmatched junction nucleotides: 7. The V gene's germline CDR1 is LGHNA and CDR2 YNFKEQ. The CDR3 loop spans 16 amino acids.

The chain combines TRBV5-1 with TRBJ1-4; maybe TRBD1 (6 bases). The CDR3 contains 16 residues. Looked up from germline, CDR1 is SGHRS and CDR2 is YFSETQ. V lost 0 bases and J 8 bases, leaving 17 bases between the germline ends. The CDR3 DNA is TGCGCCAGCAGCTTGGCCAGCAGCACCCAGGGGGAAAAACTGTTTTTT. This gives the protein CASSLASSTQGEKLFF. Full variable domain (rest looked up from reference TRBV5-1 and TRBJ1-4): KAGVTQTPRYLIKTRGQQVTLSCSPISGHRSVSWYQQTPGQGLQFLFEYFSETQRNKGNFPGRFSGRQFSNSRSEMNVSTLELGDSALYLCASSLASSTQGEKLFFGSGTQLSVL.

The rearrangement links TRBV19 to TRBJ2-2; D is perhaps TRBD1 or TRBD2 (6 bases each). The V gene's germline CDR1 is LNHDA and CDR2 SQIVND (reference sequence). Trimming removed 6 bases at V and 3 bases at J, with 17 bases between. This CDR3 has 16 amino acids. Here the CDR3 reads CASSRRNGGDTGELFF. The DNA of the CDR3 is TGTGCCAGTAGCCGACGGAACGGGGGCGACACCGGGGAGCTGTTTTTT.

This CDR3 is CASSVSGTGGDPQYF. The CDR3 coding sequence is TGTGCCAGCAGCGTCTCCGGGACAGGGGGCGACCCTCAGTATTTT. The chain has TRBV7-3 and TRBJ2-3, with 12 nucleotides matching TRBD1. CDR1 and CDR2 from the germline V gene are SGHTA and FQGTGA. V lost 5 bases to trimming and J lost 12 bases; unmatched junction nucleotides: 12. This CDR3 comprises 15 residues.

The chain links TRBV5-1 to TRBJ2-4; D is perhaps TRBD2 (6 bases). Germline V gene lookup returns CDR1 SGHRS and CDR2 YFSETQ. Trimming cost V 0 bases and J 8 bases, with 18 bases left between them. CDR3 length: 16 amino acids. CDR3 in DNA: TGCGCCAGCAGCTTGGGACTGACCCCGAGGAGGGACATTCAGTACTTC. It is translated as CASSLGLTPRRDIQYF.

This clone was seen a single time. V usage is TRBV18 and J usage is TRBJ2-2; 11 nucleotides match TRBD1. Germline V CDR1 and CDR2: KGHSH, LQKENI. The CDR3 has 16 amino acids. V shed 6 bases and J 5 bases; nucleotides not matched to a gene: 8. CDR3 protein: CASSGGQGARTGELFF. The CDR3 coding sequence is TGTGCCAGCTCGGGAGGACAGGGGGCGCGGACCGGGGAGCTGTTTTTT.

The V and J genes are TRBV5-4 and TRBJ2-5, with a weak D call TRBD2 (6 bases). V lost 4 bases and J 4 bases, leaving 11 bases between the germline ends. Looked up from germline, CDR1 is SGHNT and CDR2 is YYREEE (reference sequence). This CDR3 has 13 amino acids. CDR3 sequence: CASSPGAGETQYF. CDR3 sequence (DNA): TGTGCCAGCAGCCCGGGAGCCGGAGAGACCCAGTACTTC.

V gene TRBV5-1 combines with J gene TRBJ2-1; 9 nucleotides line up with TRBD2. The V segment lost 2 bases and the J segment 0 bases; nucleotides outside the gene matches: 6. This CDR3 has 17 amino acids. Germline CDR1 and CDR2: SGHRS and YFSETQ. The CDR3, as DNA: TGCGCCAGCAGCTTTGGGACTAGCCTAAGCTCCTACAATGAGCAGTTCTTC. Its translation is CASSFGTSLSSYNEQFF. Full variable domain (missing parts from reference TRBV5-1 and TRBJ2-1): KAGVTQTPRYLIKTRGQQVTLSCSPISGHRSVSWYQQTPGQGLQFLFEYFSETQRNKGNFPGRFSGRQFSNSRSEMNVSTLELGDSALYLCASSFGTSLSSYNEQFFGPGTRLTVL.

V and J are TRBV5-5 and TRBJ1-5; no reliable D call. From germline, CDR1 is SGHKS and CDR2 YYEKEE (reference sequence). The V end lost 3 bases, the J end lost 7 bases, and 17 bases lay between the germline ends. The CDR3 sequence is 15 residues long. CDR3 sequence (DNA): TGTGCCAGCAGCTCTGGGCCGACCCGAACCCAGCCCCAGCATTTT. Translating gives CASSSGPTRTQPQHF.